These T cell receptor beta chains were read from a single sample in a study of CD8 T cells in ankylosing spondylitis. Via MiXCR, TCRdb re-called the 5' RACE reads, giving one row per CDR3 protein. The sample carries about 250,000 distinct CDR3 sequences, under 12% recorded once. The sequencing input was blood, either unsorted or a sorted T cell fraction (not recorded which). Receptors were obtained from a male donor with ankylosing spondylitis or in good health (not recorded which). Each CDR3 is given with its conserved first and last residue. The D gene is left open where the match is weak. Clone sizes are given selectively: once, few, many, or a class where the clone is expanded.

length	V	D	J	size	DNA	CDR3
12	TRBV20-1	-	TRBJ2-2	many	TGCAGTGCCAGGGGAATTAAAGGGGAGCTGTTTTTT	CSARGIKGELFF
13	TRBV12-3/TRBV12-4	TRBD2	TRBJ2-7	many	TGTGCCAGCAGCTCACTAGCGGATTACGAGCAGTACTTC	CASSSLADYEQYF
15	TRBV12-3/TRBV12-4	-	TRBJ1-2	many	TGTGCCAGCAGTTTAGCCTGGGGCAGAACTGATGGCTACACCTTC	CASSLAWGRTDGYTF
14	TRBV2	TRBD1	TRBJ1-2	-	TGTGCCAGCAGTGAAAAACAGGGGGTAAATGGCTACACCTTC	CASSEKQGVNGYTF
12	TRBV29-1	-	TRBJ2-1	many	TGCAGCGTTGAATTGGTGAAGTCAGAGCAGTTCTTC	CSVELVKSEQFF
13	TRBV20-1	-	TRBJ1-3	many	TGCAGTGCTAGAGACTTCTCTGGAAACACCATATATTTT	CSARDFSGNTIYF
12	TRBV20-1	-	TRBJ2-7	many	TGCAGTGCTCCCACAGATTCCTACGAGCAGTACTTC	CSAPTDSYEQYF
13	TRBV6-1	-	TRBJ1-1	few	TGTGCCAGCAGTGAAGAAGGGTCTAGTGAAGCTTTCTTT	CASSEEGSSEAFF
13	TRBV7-9	-	TRBJ2-1	many	TGTGCCAGCAGCTCAAGCGGAGCGCATGAGCAGTTCTTC	CASSSSGAHEQFF
16	TRBV6-5	-	TRBJ2-1	many	TGTGCCAGCAGTTACCGGGGATGGCAGAGTTACAATGAGCAGTTCTTC	CASSYRGWQSYNEQFF
12	TRBV20-1	-	TRBJ2-5	many	TGCAGTGCTTTGGGGCGGGAAGAGACCCAGTACTTC	CSALGREETQYF
17	TRBV20-1	TRBD2	TRBJ2-3	many	TGCAGTGCTAGCGGGTTGGTAGCGGGAGACAGCACAGATACGCAGTATTTT	CSASGLVAGDSTDTQYF
15	TRBV10-3	TRBD2	TRBJ2-1	many	TGTGCCACCCAGGATAGCGGGGGCTCCTACAATGAGCAGTTCTTC	CATQDSGGSYNEQFF
13	TRBV2	-	TRBJ2-2	-	TGTGCCGAAGGGCCAGAGGACACCGGGGAGCTGTTTTTT	CAEGPEDTGELFF
15	TRBV29-1	TRBD2	TRBJ2-3	many	TGCAGCTCCAAGGAGAGCGGGACTTTCACAGATACGCAGTATTTT	CSSKESGTFTDTQYF
11	TRBV20-1	-	TRBJ1-2	many	TGCAGTGCTAGAGCGTCATTTGGCTACACCTTC	CSARASFGYTF
12	TRBV6-2/TRBV6-3	-	TRBJ1-1	many	TGTGCCAGCAGTTACTCCAGGTACGAAGCTTTCTTT	CASSYSRYEAFF
13	TRBV24-1	-	TRBJ2-2	many	TGTGCCACCAGGGCCAGCAGCGCCGGGGAGCTGTTTTTT	CATRASSAGELFF
13	TRBV7-2	TRBD1	TRBJ1-2	-	TGTGCCAGCAGCGGCGGACAGGGGTATGGCTACACCTTC	CASSGGQGYGYTF
13	TRBV20-1	-	TRBJ1-1	many	TGCAGTGCTAGGCGGGGTCGAAGCACTGAAGCTTTCTTT	CSARRGRSTEAFF
17	TRBV11-2	-	TRBJ1-1	many	TGTGCCAGCAGCTTAGAACCGGGTTCAGCACCTGTTGGTGAAGCTTTCTTT	CASSLEPGSAPVGEAFF
15	TRBV5-5	TRBD1	TRBJ1-2	many	TGTGCCAGCAAACTCCAGGGGGCCGGGTCGGAGGGCTACACCTTC	CASKLQGAGSEGYTF
13	TRBV20-1	-	TRBJ2-3	few	TGCAGTGCTAGAGCTACGGTGACAGATACGCAGTATTTT	CSARATVTDTQYF
14	TRBV29-1	-	TRBJ1-1	many	TGCAGCGTTATAACTCAGAGAATGAACACTGAAGCTTTCTTT	CSVITQRMNTEAFF
16	TRBV20-1	TRBD2	TRBJ2-1	many	TGCAGTGCTAGAGTAGCCGGGACTAGCGCAAGCAATGAGCAGTTCTTC	CSARVAGTSASNEQFF
14	TRBV3-1	-	TRBJ2-1	many	TGTGCCAGCAGCCAAGAGGACGGGGTCAATGAGCAGTTCTTC	CASSQEDGVNEQFF
13	TRBV12-3/TRBV12-4	-	TRBJ2-1	many	TGTGCCAGCAGTTTATTACGGGTCACTGAGCAGTTCTTC	CASSLLRVTEQFF
13	TRBV5-1	-	TRBJ2-5	many	TGCGCCAGCAGCTTGAGCCCCCAAGAGACCCAGTACTTC	CASSLSPQETQYF
15	TRBV7-8	-	TRBJ2-2	many	TGTGCCAGCAGCTTAGCGCGGGCGAACACCGGGGAGCTGTTTTTT	CASSLARANTGELFF